What follows are 3 T cell receptor beta chains derived from one specimen sequenced in a study of beta chain features in type 1 diabetes. Expressed TCRB transcripts were sequenced because the isolated RNA had all been reverse transcribed beforehand. This table comes from immunoSEQ multiplex PCR, and its TCRdb copy is limited to in-frame clones, with some not included. The table has under 250,000 clones, approximately 14% seen once. Input material: naive CD4+ T cells from blood. These receptors were obtained from a woman in her thirties or forties in good health.

This chain uses TRBV2 with TRBJ2-1, with TRBD2 matching over 10 bases. Looked up from germline, CDR1 is SNHLY and CDR2 is FYNNEI. J lost 9 bases, V lost 7 bases, and 12 bases had no gene match. This CDR3 has 15 amino acids. The CDR3: CASKREASGGSEQFF. The DNA of the CDR3 is TGTGCCAGCAAGAGAGAAGCTAGCGGGGGAAGTGAGCAGTTCTTC.

This clone came up a few times. The rearrangement links TRBV4-1 to TRBJ2-6; 8 bases map to TRBD1. Germline CDR1 reads MGHRA; CDR2 reads YSYEKL. J gave up 2 bases and V 0 bases, and 9 bases lay outside the gene matches. The CDR3 loop spans 19 amino acids. The CDR3 DNA sequence: TGCGCCAGCAGCCAAGAGGTGTTCGCGACAGGGGCTGGGGCCAACGTCCTGACTTTC. Translated: CASSQEVFATGAGANVLTF.

V gene TRBV12-2 combines with J gene TRBJ2-3; the table's TRBD1 call for D was not verified on the DNA. TRBV12-2 is a pseudogene locus. The CDR3 covers 16 residues. The CDR3 bases are TGTGCAAGTCGCTTAAGTCCGGGGACAGGGCAAGATACGCAGTATTTT. Translated: CASRLSPGTGQDTQYF.